This T cell receptor (beta chain) stems from a study of T cells in Graves' hyperthyroidism and ophthalmopathy (dated by TCRdb to about 2019). Background for the entire study: Peripheral blood samples were taken at initial diagnosis, before any treatment was given. TCR V-J signatures able to tell the groups apart were searched for in a discovery cohort of some 97 patients, of whom around 42 had Graves' ophthalmopathy and more than 55 had stable Graves' hyperthyroidism. Prospective prediction of ophthalmopathy was tested in an independent validation cohort of some 20 hyperthyroidism patients and approximately 17 patients who later progressed to ophthalmopathy. The 100 discovery patients were randomly divided into training and test sets at a 7:3 ratio. Thyroid tissue and blood T-cell repertoires from several Graves' hyperthyroidism patients were also compared in the study. After sampling, hyperthyroidism patients received methimazole starting at 30 mg daily, and ophthalmopathy patients received high-dose intravenous methylprednisolone. According to the paper, TCR Vbeta CDR3 sequencing was carried out on 135 peripheral blood samples, which came from approximately 43 ophthalmopathy, around 75 hyperthyroidism and approximately 17 progressor patients. What the authors observed across the whole study: In validation, progression to ophthalmopathy was predicted by the model with around 70% sensitivity and under 85% specificity, a median of roughly six months before onset. Most expanded thyroid clonotypes (frequency above 0.001) were also found in blood, which suggests that blood repertoires may mirror thyroid immune responses. Ophthalmopathy was separated from stable hyperthyroidism by a 13 V-J signature model, with approximately 86% sensitivity and about 81% specificity obtained in cross-validation and 80%/75% obtained in testing. No statistical method was used to fix the sample size in advance, and group allocation was not hidden from the investigators.

TCR beta CDR3 regions were amplified from RNA transcripts. The first round of RT-PCR for the TCR CDR3 was performed with the HTBI primer set and the Qiagen OneStep RT-PCR kit. Libraries were constructed in a second round of multiplex PCR, after which size selection and purification were carried out. Libraries were sequenced paired-end with 100 bp reads on an Illumina HiSeq2000. For the original study's pipeline: SOAPnuke was used to process the raw data, throwing out any read that contained adapters or uncalled bases, had a mean Phred below 15, or lacked an exact constant-primer or identifier match. COPE v1.2.5 was used to merge the high-quality paired reads, and each unique nucleotide sequence was defined as a clonotype. MiTCR v1.1 was used to align the clonotypes against IMGT TRBV, TRBD and TRBJ reference segments. The analysis was restricted to V-J combinations with a frequency above 0.0001, which together covered 98% to 99.2% of the repertoires. The TCS score was defined as the ratio of F50 (clonal expansion) to E x V (chaos), calculated using BLOSUM62-based TCRdist between CDR3 peptides within each V-J. Welch's t-statistics and random forest reduced several hundred V-J features to about 13, which were used in a naive Bayes classifier (R e1071). The Morisita-Horn index was used to measure how similar the thyroid and blood repertoires were. The public reads were reprocessed in TCRdb via fastp at Q25 and MiXCR, keeping in-frame beta chains. Entries that share a CDR3 protein sequence are merged under the most common genes and DNA. The V and J calls and clone size come from TCRdb's table, not from the authors' own analysis. The sample table lists approximately 40,000 distinct CDR3 sequences, 40% to 60% of them with a count of one. Of the sample, roughly 17% is held by the ten largest clones.

Taken from cysteine to phenylalanine, the CDR3 has 13 residues. Only the CDR3 portion is preserved as DNA: 39 bases, with reading frame beginning at the first base. The germline ends are 12 bases apart after V is trimmed by 5 bases and J by 5 bases. According to the germline V gene (reference sequence), CDR1 reads SGHAT and CDR2 reads FQDESV. Ophthalmopathy patients had moderately to severely active disease, with a Clinical Activity Score of 3 or more, a NOSPECS grade of 4 or more, and a disease duration of less than 3 months. Patients with uncontrolled infections, other autoimmune diseases, pregnancy or lactation were excluded. Clinical symptoms, serum thyroxine and TRAb, thyroid ultrasound, and orbital computed tomography formed the basis for the diagnoses. PBMCs were isolated from 10 ml of fresh peripheral blood by Ficoll-Paque density gradient centrifugation. Total RNA was extracted using Trizol reagent, and RNA quality was assessed on an Agilent 2100 Bioanalyzer.

This clonotype was recorded at least ten times. The clone's antigen remains unknown. No base-level quality is on record; no much larger clone is a single base apart. This TCR derives from a man between 35 and 55 years old with Graves' ophthalmopathy. In this chain, TRBV11-1 is recombined with TRBJ2-5; a tentative D match to TRBD2 spans 5 bases. Sequenced material: blood. The DNA sequence is given as TGTGCCAGCAGCCCTGGACTCGGGGAGACCCAGTACTTC. This encodes CASSPGLGETQYF.